The 12 T cell receptor beta chains presented below share a single source sample, sequenced in a study of T cells in Graves' hyperthyroidism and ophthalmopathy. Authors of the study amplified TCR beta CDR3 regions from RNA transcripts. The TCR CDR3 first-round RT-PCR relied on the HTBI primer set. TCRdb independently ran MiXCR on the multiplex PCR reads; one entry per CDR3 protein. The profile covers 500,000 to 650,000 distinct CDR3 sequences, with around 13% appearing a single time and about an eighth taken by the ten largest. The sample was blood. All receptors come from a woman in her 50s with Graves' ophthalmopathy.

In this sample, this clonotype turned up many times. The chain employs TRBV7-2 and TRBJ2-7; 9 positions match TRBD1. This CDR3 region has 15 residues. V lost 1 base to trimming and J lost 4 bases; unmatched junction nucleotides: 5. Germline V gene lookup returns CDR1 SGHTA and CDR2 FQGNSA. The CDR3 DNA follows: TGTGCCAGCAGCTTAGACAGGGGGCTTTTTTACGAGCAGTACTTC. Protein sequence: CASSLDRGLFYEQYF.

This clonotype showed up many times. The CDR3 region has the DNA TGTGCCAGCAGCGAAACAGGGTCTGGGACTGAAGCTTTCTTT. Its protein is CASSETGSGTEAFF. The chain links TRBV9 to TRBJ1-1; D perhaps matches TRBD1 (6 bases). The CDR3 covers 14 residues. Trimming removed 3 bases from V and 5 bases from J, with 14 bases in between. Germline V gene lookup returns CDR1 SGDLS and CDR2 YYNGEE.

The sample holds many counts of this clonotype. J is TRBJ2-2 and V is TRBV7-8; unclear D gene. The CDR3 covers 15 residues. Trimming stripped 6 bases from V and 0 bases from J, with 11 bases between. CDR1 is SGHVS and CDR2 is FQNEAQ in the germline V gene. CDR3 residues: CASSFIEPNTGELFF. CDR3 in DNA: TGTGCCAGCAGTTTTATAGAACCGAACACCGGGGAGCTGTTTTTT.

There are many counts of this clonotype. The CDR3 nucleotides are TGTGCCAGCAGCTTGGGCGGACAGGGGGCTGCAAAGACCCAGTACTTC. Its translation: CASSLGGQGAAKTQYF. The V and J genes are TRBV5-5 and TRBJ2-5; 11 nucleotides line up with TRBD1. The V gene end was trimmed by 0 bases and the J gene end by 6 bases; junction bases not matched to a gene: 7. The CDR3 covers 16 residues. CDR1 SGHKS and CDR2 YYEKEE come from the germline V gene (reference sequence).

Many counts were recorded for this clonotype. The J gene is TRBJ2-2, the V gene TRBV2, with 7 nucleotides matching TRBD1. CDR1 is SNHLY, CDR2 FYNNEI, per germline. This CDR3 spans 12 amino acids. The J segment lost 6 bases and the V segment lost 7 bases, leaving 2 bases of the junction unmatched. CDR3 coding DNA: TGTGCCAGCAAGGGGGCGGCCGGGGAGCTGTTTTTT. This translates into CASKGAAGELFF.

There are many counts of this clonotype. This CDR3 reads CASSPGPAYNEQFF. In nucleotides, the CDR3 is TGTGCCAGCAGTCCCGGGCCGGCCTACAATGAGCAGTTCTTC. This chain connects TRBV7-9 to TRBJ2-1, with unresolved D. The CDR3 spans 14 residues. Trimming removed 6 bases from V and 2 bases from J, with 11 bases in between. Germline values: CDR1 SEHNR, CDR2 FQNEAQ (reference sequence).

This clonotype was found many times. The chain recombines TRBV18 with TRBJ2-7, with D uncertain. V gave up 1 base and J gave up 4 bases, with 8 bases separating them. This CDR3 comprises 13 residues. The germline V gene has CDR1 KGHSH and CDR2 LQKENI. The CDR3 region has the DNA TGTGCCAGCTCACCACATGAAGGATACGAGCAGTACTTC. Translating it yields CASSPHEGYEQYF.

This clonotype was recorded at least ten times. This chain joins TRBV30 and TRBJ1-5, with 7 bases aligning to TRBD1. The germline V gene encodes CDR1 GTSNPN and CDR2 SVGIG (reference sequence). The CDR3 runs 16 residues. Unmatched junction bases numbered 13, after V lost 2 bases and J lost 6 bases. The CDR3 region has the DNA TGTGCCTGGAGTCAAACAAGACAGGGAGGGATTCAGCCCCAGCATTTT. It is translated as CAWSQTRQGGIQPQHF.

This clonotype has at least ten counts. The gene calls are TRBV20-1 and TRBJ2-7, with 8 bases that match TRBD1. Looked up from germline, CDR1 is DFQATT and CDR2 is SNEGSKA (reference sequence). The V segment lost 5 bases and the J segment 5 bases; nucleotides outside the gene matches: 8. The CDR3 loop spans 13 amino acids. The CDR3 DNA is TGCAGTGCTCATCCGACAGGGGAGAACGAGCAGTACTTC. It encodes CSAHPTGENEQYF.

On this clonotype itself: A much larger clone differs from this one at a single base, so this may be a read error. V gene TRBV20-1 combines with J gene TRBJ2-3; 13 positions match TRBD2. Germline trimming cut 0 bases from V and 3 bases from J; bases unmatched to any gene: 15. The CDR3 has 20 amino acids. Per germline, CDR1 DFQATT and CDR2 SNEGSKA (reference sequence). The CDR3 loop reads CSARDLSGTSGILGTDTQYF. The CDR3 coding sequence is TGCAGTGCTAGAGATCTTTCCGGGACTAGCGGGATCCTCGGTACAGATACGCAGTATTTT.

The chain has TRBV7-9 and TRBJ2-2; TRBD2 matches 15 bases. The CDR3 is 18 amino acids. V shed 4 bases and J 1 base; nucleotides not matched to a gene: 4. Germline values: CDR1 SEHNR, CDR2 FQNEAQ (reference sequence). CDR3 residues: CASSSWTSGRVNTGELFF. The CDR3 bases are TGTGCCAGCAGCTCCTGGACTAGCGGGAGGGTGAACACCGGGGAGCTGTTTTTT. Combining the CDR3 with reference TRBV7-9 and TRBJ2-2 gives the whole variable domain DTGVSQNPRHKITKRGQNVTFRCDPISEHNRLYWYRQTLGQGPEFLTYFQNEAQLEKSRLLSDRFSAERPKGSFSTLEIQRTEQGDSAMYLCASSSWTSGRVNTGELFFGEGSRLTVL.

The V and J genes are TRBV6-5 and TRBJ2-7, with TRBD2 matching over 9 bases. Trimming took 1 base from V and 5 from J; bases not matched to a gene: 6. Germline values: CDR1 MNHEY, CDR2 SVGAGI. The CDR3 totals 15 residues. CDR3 sequence: CASSYWREGHDEQYF. Here the CDR3 DNA reads TGTGCCAGCAGTTACTGGCGGGAGGGCCACGACGAGCAGTACTTC.